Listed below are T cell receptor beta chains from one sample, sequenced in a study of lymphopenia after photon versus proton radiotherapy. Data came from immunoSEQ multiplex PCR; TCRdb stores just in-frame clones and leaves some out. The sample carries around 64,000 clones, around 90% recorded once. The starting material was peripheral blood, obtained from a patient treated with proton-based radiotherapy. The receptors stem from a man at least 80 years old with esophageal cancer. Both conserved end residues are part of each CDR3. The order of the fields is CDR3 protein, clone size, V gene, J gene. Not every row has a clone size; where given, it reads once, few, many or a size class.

CDR3: CASSATGTSGSDEQFF; size: NA; V: TRBV13; J: TRBJ2-1
CDR3: CASSLRLAGYNEQFF; size: NA; V: TRBV7-6; J: TRBJ2-1
CDR3: CASSPRGGRASDTQYF; size: NA; V: TRBV27; J: TRBJ2-3
CDR3: CAIKEGDRVYNEQFF; size: NA; V: TRBV10-3; J: TRBJ2-1
CDR3: CASSPGVRPEAFF; size: NA; V: TRBV4-1; J: TRBJ1-1
CDR3: CASSLATGGTGQPQHF; size: NA; V: TRBV7-2; J: TRBJ1-5
CDR3: CASSLSGSGELFF; size: NA; V: TRBV27; J: TRBJ2-2
CDR3: CASSTGINQPQHF; size: NA; V: TRBV7-2; J: TRBJ1-5
CDR3: CASKGYYGYTF; size: once; V: TRBV7-3; J: TRBJ1-2
CDR3: CASSLAAGSVRLFF; size: NA; V: TRBV5-6; J: TRBJ2-2
CDR3: CAWSWRGPHTF; size: NA; V: TRBV30; J: TRBJ1-2
CDR3: CASSEHPLGYEQYF; size: NA; V: TRBV25-1; J: TRBJ2-7
CDR3: CASSVEVQGKAFF; size: NA; V: TRBV9; J: TRBJ1-1
CDR3: CASSELGVNTGELFF; size: once; V: TRBV4-3; J: TRBJ2-2
CDR3: CASSLPQGFGYTF; size: few; V: TRBV7-9; J: TRBJ1-2
CDR3: CASRFGFSGGAYLYEQFF; size: NA; V: TRBV12-2; J: TRBJ2-1
CDR3: CASSLDVGQGNTEAFF; size: NA; V: TRBV7-2; J: TRBJ1-1